This entry concerns a single T cell receptor (beta chain). Antigen specificity is unknown. The record originates from a study of PD-1 blockade in classical Hodgkin lymphoma. Study-level findings and limits: Healthy donors reportedly exceeded newly diagnosed patients in baseline TCR diversity. No one has yet defined what causes the repertoire differences, which may be disease activity or prior therapy.

The assay was immunoSEQ multiplex PCR, and TCRdb's table has in-frame clones only and misses some. The repertoire holds approximately 20,000 clones, with approximately 80% as singletons. Documented time point: newly diagnosed, previously untreated cHL patient sample. The study purified CD4+ T cells from thawed PBMCs using magnetic negative selection. Comparison PBMCs came from previously untreated, newly diagnosed classical Hodgkin lymphoma patients. The CDR3 has 14 residues. The germline gives CDR1 ENHRY, CDR2 SYGVKD. V was clipped by 7 bases and J by 6 bases, with 15 bases between them. The clonotype was recovered from a human donor with classical Hodgkin lymphoma. The J gene is TRBJ1-4, the V gene TRBV10-3; D is possibly TRBD1 (5 bases). Sequenced: CD4+ T cells from blood. The CDR3 sequence: CAITSGAVDEKLFF. In DNA, the CDR3 is TGTGCCATCACCTCCGGGGCTGTGGATGAAAAACTGTTTTTT.